This T cell receptor beta chain was documented in a study of OX40 agonist ivuxolimab in advanced cancers. This clone was picked up many times. No antigen is known for it. The V and J ends lost 5 bases and 2 bases, in that order; junction bases with no gene match: 9. Germline V lookup: CDR1 MGHRA, CDR2 YSYEKL. The CDR3 is 15 residues long. Assay: immunoSEQ multiplex PCR; the TCRdb copy retains only in-frame clones and omits some. The table shows approximately 40,000 clones, with about 80% occurring only once. Study-wide results and limits: Part of the nonresponder group also had normalized T-cell clonal expansion that was low.

The V gene is TRBV4-1, the J gene TRBJ2-7, with 7 bases that match TRBD2. The material was CD4+ or CD8+ T cells sorted from blood, obtained in a trial of the OX40 agonist ivuxolimab. The origin of this receptor is an adult with an advanced solid tumor such as melanoma, head and neck, liver or kidney cancer. In DNA form, the CDR3 reads TGCGCCAGCAGCTACCGGGGAAGCGGGGCCTACGAGCAGTACTTC. Residues: CASSYRGSGAYEQYF.